These 27 T cell receptor beta chains were all obtained from the same sample, sequenced in a study of blood T cell repertoires in COVID-19. Assay: immunoSEQ multiplex PCR; the TCRdb copy retains only in-frame clones and omits some. The profile shows 75,000 to 100,000 clones, 70% to 90% of them singletons. Sequenced input: peripheral blood. These receptors were collected from a man in his 70s with acute or convalescent COVID-19.

This chain connects TRBV4-1 to TRBJ2-3; 9 nucleotides match TRBD1. The CDR3 has 15 residues. Unmatched junction bases numbered 5, after V lost 3 bases and J lost 4 bases. Germline CDR1 reads MGHRA; CDR2 reads YSYEKL. CDR3 coding DNA: TGCGCCAGCAGCCATGAGGGACAGGGAGCAGATACGCAGTATTTT. Encoded protein: CASSHEGQGADTQYF.

The gene calls are TRBV2 and TRBJ1-2; D gene unclear. CDR1 and CDR2 from the germline V gene are SNHLY and FYNNEI. The CDR3 length is 14 residues. V gave up 6 bases and J gave up 2 bases, with 13 bases separating them. Here the CDR3 reads CASRVSGGNYGYTF. As DNA, the CDR3 is TGTGCCAGCAGGGTGTCTGGCGGGAACTATGGCTACACCTTC. Drawing the rest from reference TRBV2 and TRBJ1-2, the complete variable domain is EPEVTQTPSHQVTQMGQEVILRCVPISNHLYFYWYRQILGQKVEFLVSFYNNEISEKSEIFDDQFSVERPDGSNFTLKIRSTKLEDSAMYFCASRVSGGNYGYTFGSGTRLTVV.

V and J are TRBV10-3 and TRBJ2-7, with 11 positions matching TRBD2. V lost 6 bases, J lost 0 bases, and 7 bases stayed unmatched. Germline values: CDR1 ENHRY, CDR2 SYGVKD. CDR3 length: 16 residues. The CDR3 nucleotides read TGTGCCATCAGAAGATCGACTAGCGGGGACTCCTACGAGCAGTACTTC. The encoded protein is CAIRRSTSGDSYEQYF.

This clone showed up just once. The V call is TRBV15, the J call TRBJ1-1, with 7 bases lining up with TRBD1. Unmatched junction bases numbered 3, after V lost 0 bases and J lost 5 bases. This CDR3 region has 14 residues. CDR1 and CDR2 (germline): LNHNV, YYDKDF (reference sequence). The CDR3, as DNA: TGTGCCACCAGCAGAGATCTCAGGGGGACTGAAGCTTTCTTT. Translating it yields CATSRDLRGTEAFF.

The chain joins TRBV9 to TRBJ1-2, with 7 bases matching TRBD1. Germline V gives CDR1 SGDLS, CDR2 YYNGEE. Trimming at V came to 3 bases and at J to 4 bases, leaving 6 bases not matched to a gene. The CDR3 contains 14 residues. The CDR3 nucleotides read TGTGCCAGCAGCGCCATGACAGGGCGCTATGGCTACACCTTC. The encoded protein is CASSAMTGRYGYTF.

This chain uses TRBV29-1 with TRBJ2-3; TRBD1 is a possible D gene (5 bases). Germline CDR1 is SQVTM and CDR2 is ANQGSEA. The V and J ends lost 0 bases and 6 bases respectively, with 13 bases between them. The CDR3 is made up of 14 amino acids. The CDR3 DNA sequence: TGCAGCGTTGAAGATCGGCAGGGCTCGGATACGCAGTATTTT. Translated, it gives CSVEDRQGSDTQYF.

The chain joins TRBV5-1 to TRBJ2-1; 10 bases fit TRBD1. V was clipped by 0 bases and J by 2 bases; unmatched bases: 2. This CDR3 is built from 16 residues. The germline gives CDR1 SGHRS, CDR2 YFSETQ. CDR3: CASSLVTGGPYNEQFF. The CDR3 nucleotides are TGCGCCAGCAGCTTGGTGACAGGGGGCCCCTACAATGAGCAGTTCTTC.

This sequence joins TRBV6-5 and TRBJ2-6; a weak D match, TRBD1 (6 bases). This CDR3 contains 16 residues. The germline V gene has CDR1 MNHEY and CDR2 SVGAGI. The germline V and J ends were trimmed by 1 base and 2 bases, with 9 bases remaining between them. The CDR3 DNA reads TGTGCCAGCAGTTACTTTACAGGGACTGGGGCCAACGTCCTGACTTTC. It codes for CASSYFTGTGANVLTF.

This clone was picked up a small number of times. The chain employs TRBV4-1 and TRBJ1-2; unclear D gene. Between the trimmed V and J ends, which lost 3 bases and 1 base, there was a span of 12 bases. Germline V gene data show CDR1 as MGHRA and CDR2 as YSYEKL. The CDR3 contains 15 residues. CDR3: CASSQGSPSNYGYTF. In DNA, the CDR3 is TGCGCCAGCAGCCAGGGCAGCCCGAGTAACTATGGCTACACCTTC.

The CDR3 region has the DNA TGTGCCACCCCTGGGGCACAACAAGAGACCCAGTACTTC. Translation: CATPGAQQETQYF. V and J are TRBV6-5 and TRBJ2-5, with D tentatively TRBD1 (5 bases). The CDR3 has 13 residues. Germline V gene sequence: CDR1 MNHEY, CDR2 SVGAGI. The V and J ends lost 10 bases and 2 bases respectively, with 14 bases between them.

This clone showed up just once. V usage is TRBV5-1 and J usage is TRBJ2-2; 7 nucleotides agree with TRBD1. Trimming cost V 1 base and J 0 bases; bases outside gene matches: 3. Germline values: CDR1 SGHRS, CDR2 YFSETQ. CDR3 length: 16 residues. The CDR3 DNA sequence: TGCGCCAGCAGCTTGACCGGGACAGCGAACACCGGGGAGCTGTTTTTT. It specifies CASSLTGTANTGELFF.

This chain links TRBV18 with TRBJ2-7; 8 bases are a match to TRBD1. The junction had 5 bases not matched to a gene; V was cut back by 3 bases and J by 1 base. The CDR3 has 15 residues. Germline V gives CDR1 KGHSH, CDR2 LQKENI. The CDR3 DNA follows: TGTGCCAGCTCACCTACCCGGGACAGGTCCTACGAGCAGTACTTC. Translated, it gives CASSPTRDRSYEQYF. Full variable domain (outside the CDR3, taken from reference TRBV18 and TRBJ2-7): NAGVMQNPRHLVRRRGQEARLRCSPMKGHSHVYWYRQLPEEGLKFMVYLQKENIIDESGMPKERFSAEFPKEGPSILRIQQVVRGDSAAYFCASSPTRDRSYEQYFGPGTRLTVT.

The chain has TRBV6-5 and TRBJ2-7; 12 bases are a match to TRBD1. CDR3 length: 15 residues. Germline V lookup: CDR1 MNHEY, CDR2 SVGAGI. Trimming at V came to 7 bases and at J to 6 bases, leaving 10 bases not matched to a gene. The CDR3 DNA reads TGTGCCAGCACCCCAACGGGGACAGGGGGCTTCGAGCAGTACTTC. Protein: CASTPTGTGGFEQYF.

V gene TRBV5-4 combines with J gene TRBJ1-1; perhaps TRBD1 as D (6 bases). The CDR3 is made up of 15 amino acids. Trimming stripped 4 bases from V and 4 bases from J, with 17 bases between. Germline CDR1 SGHNT, CDR2 YYREEE (reference sequence). CDR3 bases: TGTGCCAGCAGCCTTGGAGACAGGACGCGCACTGAAGCTTTCTTT. This encodes CASSLGDRTRTEAFF.

The genes are TRBV19 and TRBJ2-1, with 13 bases aligning to TRBD2. After removal of 7 bases from V and 4 bases from J, the junction contained 7 bases not matched to a gene. The CDR3 consists of 16 residues. The germline CDR1 and CDR2 sequences are LNHDA and SQIVND (reference sequence). The CDR3 spells CASTPPGLAGYNEQFF. The CDR3, as DNA: TGTGCCAGTACCCCTCCGGGACTAGCGGGATACAATGAGCAGTTCTTC.

V gene TRBV19 combines with J gene TRBJ1-5; TRBD1 matches 8 bases. CDR1 is LNHDA and CDR2 is SQIVND in the germline V gene (reference sequence). There are 15 residues in the CDR3. V lost 5 bases to trimming and J lost 1 base; unmatched junction nucleotides: 4. CDR3 sequence: CASSQGAWSNQPQHF. The CDR3 nucleotides are TGTGCCAGTAGTCAGGGGGCATGGAGCAATCAGCCCCAGCATTTT.

The CDR3 here is CASSPYDRNTEAFF. The CDR3 nucleotides are TGTGCCAGCAGCCCCTACGACAGAAACACTGAAGCTTTCTTT. The chain joins TRBV3-1 (or the pseudogene TRBV3-2) to TRBJ1-1; D possibly corresponds to TRBD1 (5 bases). Trimming removed 4 bases from V and 2 bases from J, with 11 bases in between. The CDR3 sequence is 14 residues long. CDR1 and CDR2 from the germline V gene are LGHDT and YNNKEL (reference sequence).

The rearrangement joins TRBV5-1 to TRBJ1-1; TRBD1 is a possible D gene (5 bases). Germline V lookup: CDR1 SGHRS, CDR2 YFSETQ. The CDR3 covers 14 residues. The V gene lost 4 bases and the J gene lost 10 bases, with 20 bases spanning the gap. CDR3 bases: TGCGCCAGCAGCCGGGGGGAGGGCGACGAAGGAGCTTTCTTT. Amino acid sequence: CASSRGEGDEGAFF.

The V and J genes are TRBV9 and TRBJ2-1; TRBD1 might be the D (5 bases). The V gene lost 0 bases and the J gene lost 4 bases, with 11 bases spanning the gap. Germline CDR1 and CDR2: SGDLS and YYNGEE. The CDR3 is 15 residues long. DNA of the CDR3: TGTGCCAGCAGCGTAGCTTCCGACAGTTACAATGAGCAGTTCTTC. As protein: CASSVASDSYNEQFF. Supplemented by reference TRBV9 and TRBJ2-1, the full variable domain reads DSGVTQTPKHLITATGQRVTLRCSPRSGDLSVYWYQQSLDQGLQFLIQYYNGEERAKGNILERFSAQQFPDLHSELNLSSLELGDSALYFCASSVASDSYNEQFFGPGTRLTVL.

The J gene is TRBJ2-1, the V gene TRBV29-1; a weak D match, TRBD2 (5 bases). Trimming shortened V by 3 bases and J by 8 bases, and 20 bases separated the two germline ends. The germline CDR1 and CDR2 sequences are SQVTM and ANQGSEA. The CDR3 sequence is 15 residues long. DNA for the CDR3: TGCAGCGTTGATGATCGACTTGGACTCTCGGATGAGCAGTTCTTC. Translating gives CSVDDRLGLSDEQFF.

The chain combines TRBV9 with TRBJ1-2, with a possible D match to TRBD1 (5 bases). The CDR3 length is 13 residues. V was shortened by 5 bases and J by 4 bases, with 12 bases between the two germline ends. CDR1 SGDLS and CDR2 YYNGEE come from the germline V gene. This chain's CDR3 is CASRYEGAYGYTF. The CDR3, as DNA: TGTGCCAGCAGATACGAAGGGGCCTATGGCTACACCTTC. The full variable domain, its missing parts supplied by reference TRBV9 and TRBJ1-2, is DSGVTQTPKHLITATGQRVTLRCSPRSGDLSVYWYQQSLDQGLQFLIQYYNGEERAKGNILERFSAQQFPDLHSELNLSSLELGDSALYFCASRYEGAYGYTFGSGTRLTVV.

V gene TRBV11-3 combines with J gene TRBJ2-2, with D perhaps TRBD2 (5 bases). This CDR3 is built from 13 residues. V was clipped by 3 bases and J by 3 bases, with 5 bases between them. Per the germline V gene, CDR1 is SGHNT and CDR2 is YENEEA. CDR3 in amino acids: CASSFSDTGELFF. The CDR3 DNA sequence: TGTGCCAGCAGCTTTAGCGACACCGGGGAGCTGTTTTTT.

The chain recombines TRBV15 with TRBJ2-2; 7 bases agree with TRBD2. From germline, CDR1 is LNHNV and CDR2 YYDKDF (reference sequence). Germline trimming cut 5 bases from V and 0 bases from J; bases unmatched to any gene: 6. The CDR3 contains 16 residues. The CDR3 nucleotides read TGTGCCACCAGCCCACGCGGGGGTCCGAACACCGGGGAGCTGTTTTTT. Its translation: CATSPRGGPNTGELFF.

The genes are TRBV9 and TRBJ2-5, with 9 bases fitting TRBD1. J lost 7 bases, V lost 1 base, and 17 bases had no gene match. The germline V gene encodes CDR1 SGDLS and CDR2 YYNGEE. The CDR3 totals 18 residues. CDR3 DNA sequence: TGTGCCAGCAGCGTAACCGACCTTGGGACAGGGAGTCTCGGGACCCAGTACTTC. It encodes CASSVTDLGTGSLGTQYF. Variable domain in full (rest from reference TRBV9 and TRBJ2-5): DSGVTQTPKHLITATGQRVTLRCSPRSGDLSVYWYQQSLDQGLQFLIQYYNGEERAKGNILERFSAQQFPDLHSELNLSSLELGDSALYFCASSVTDLGTGSLGTQYFGPGTRLLVL.

The chain combines TRBV4-2 with TRBJ1-2; 7 nucleotides align to TRBD1. The V gene's germline CDR1 is LGHNA and CDR2 YNFKEQ. The CDR3 loop spans 15 amino acids. With 4 bases clipped from V and 3 bases from J, the junction kept 8 bases outside the gene matches. The CDR3 loop reads CASSRSTGQYYGYTF. CDR3 nucleotide sequence: TGTGCCAGCAGCCGATCTACGGGACAGTACTATGGCTACACCTTC.

The V gene is TRBV6-5, the J gene TRBJ1-5; the D gene is possibly TRBD1 (6 bases). Per germline, CDR1 MNHEY and CDR2 SVGAGI. Trimming shortened V by 8 bases and J by 3 bases, and 14 bases separated the two germline ends. The CDR3 runs 14 residues. The chain's CDR3 is CASGYRAFNQPQHF. The CDR3 DNA reads as TGTGCCAGCGGGTACAGGGCCTTCAATCAGCCCCAGCATTTT.

This chain joins TRBV28 and TRBJ1-2; D is unclear. Germline lookup yields CDR1 MDHEN and CDR2 SYDVKM. Trimming took 3 bases from V and 2 from J, leaving 13 bases between them. The CDR3 is 15 residues long. The CDR3 region is CASSFTPRMNYGYTF. CDR3 in DNA: TGTGCCAGCAGTTTTACCCCCAGGATGAACTATGGCTACACCTTC.